This T cell receptor beta chain came from a study of multiple sclerosis patients with progressive multifocal leukoencephalopathy. Study findings and constraints: Lower normalized Shannon entropy suggested reduced TRB diversity in most PML patients. No common TRBV or TRBJ usage or pairing appeared at PML.

Time point in this sample: more than ten months of natalizumab therapy. Every listed patient previously received interferon beta; all PML patients were women. The CDR3 has 12 amino acids. Germline V CDR1 and CDR2: SGHRS, YFSETQ. V lost 4 bases, J lost 4 bases, and 8 bases lay in between. About this clone: Its antigen remains unidentified.

Every PCR reaction included synthetic inline CDR3 controls for all V-J pairings. The repertoire was sequenced with immunoSEQ multiplex PCR; TCRdb's copy has only in-frame clones and lacks some. The data show more than 20,000 clones, with 85% to 95% seen just once and around 2.4% held by the top ten. V usage is TRBV5-1 and J usage is TRBJ1-2, with D uncertain. This sequence originates from a man younger than 40 with multiple sclerosis. The specimen comprised PBMCs, sampled from a patient treated with natalizumab. The CDR3 is CASSGVPYGYTF. The CDR3 coding sequence is TGCGCCAGCAGCGGGGTTCCCTATGGCTACACCTTC.